What follows are 13 T cell receptor beta chains derived from one specimen sequenced in a study of response to subunit inactivated influenza vaccine. TCRdb reprocessed the RT-PCR reads with MiXCR, giving one entry per CDR3 protein. The sample has around 520,000 distinct CDR3 sequences; 10% to 15% are singletons. Sequences were derived from PBMCs from blood, sampled on the day of vaccination. These TCRs come from a man aged 50 to 59 who received an inactivated influenza vaccine.

This clonotype appeared a few times. The chain links TRBV7-2 to TRBJ2-2; possible D gene TRBD1, 6 bases. The CDR3 runs to 15 residues. V lost 5 bases, J lost 4 bases, and 14 bases lay in between. Germline V gene data show CDR1 as SGHTA and CDR2 as FQGNSA. Here the CDR3 DNA reads TGTGCCAGCAGCCCAACAGGGACCTCCACCGGGGAGCTGTTTTTT. Encoded protein: CASSPTGTSTGELFF.

The chain carries TRBV6-2 or TRBV6-3 and TRBJ1-1, with 9 positions matching TRBD1. With 4 bases clipped from V and 1 base from J, the junction kept 4 bases outside the gene matches. This CDR3 has 15 amino acids. Germline V lookup: CDR1 MNHEY, CDR2 SVGEGT. The CDR3 sequence is CASSSPGQGNTEAFF. CDR3 DNA: TGTGCCAGCAGTTCTCCGGGACAGGGGAACACTGAAGCTTTCTTT.

Written as DNA, the CDR3 is TGTGCCAGCAGCTTCCACAACACTGAAGCTTTCTTT. Translation gives CASSFHNTEAFF. The rearrangement joins TRBV7-2 to TRBJ1-1; D remains unclear. Germline CDR1 reads SGHTA; CDR2 reads FQGNSA. V was pared by 3 bases and J by 2 bases, with 4 bases between. This CDR3 has 12 amino acids. Full variable domain (outside the CDR3, taken from reference TRBV7-2 and TRBJ1-1): GAGVSQSPSNKVTEKGKDVELRCDPISGHTALYWYRQSLGQGLEFLIYFQGNSAPDKSGLPSDRFSAERTGGSVSTLTIQRTQQEDSAVYLCASSFHNTEAFFGQGTRLTVV.

The chain uses TRBV3-1 and TRBJ1-1; D is unresolved. This CDR3 region has 12 residues. Trimming shortened V by 0 bases and J by 7 bases, and 6 bases separated the two germline ends. The V gene's germline CDR1 is LGHDT and CDR2 YNNKEL (reference sequence). CDR3 residues: CASSQEGFEAFF. CDR3 nucleotide sequence: TGTGCCAGCAGCCAAGAGGGGTTTGAAGCTTTCTTT.

This clonotype was seen a few times. The V gene is TRBV29-1, the J gene TRBJ1-1; TRBD1 matches at 7 bases. This CDR3 region has 13 residues. Trimming removed 5 bases from V and 4 bases from J; junction bases left unmatched: 7. CDR1 SQVTM and CDR2 ANQGSEA come from the germline V gene. CDR3 DNA sequence: TGCAGCGTTCGGACAGGCCCTGGCACTGAAGCTTTCTTT. Its translation is CSVRTGPGTEAFF.

The rearrangement uses TRBV5-1 and TRBJ2-7, with 9 bases aligning to TRBD1. TRBJ2-1 matches the DNA end more closely, so the J call is doubtful. Germline CDR1 is SGHRS and CDR2 is YFSETQ. The CDR3 runs to 16 residues. The CDR3 DNA reads TGCGCCAGCAGCTTGGGCGGGACAGGGAGTTTTCGAGAGCAGTTCTTC. Its protein is CASSLGGTGSFREQFF.

The CDR3 is CASSLADVEGSPLHF. The CDR3 DNA reads TGTGCCAGCAGCTTAGCGGACGTCGAGGGTTCACCCCTCCACTTT. This chain links TRBV7-9 with TRBJ1-6; D is ambiguous. The CDR3 totals 15 residues. Germline V gives CDR1 SEHNR, CDR2 FQNEAQ (reference sequence). Trimming shortened V by 0 bases and J by 9 bases, and 12 bases separated the two germline ends.

This clonotype has at least ten counts. This CDR3 reads CASSPYGVGTDTQYF. The CDR3 region has the DNA TGCGCCAGCAGTCCCTATGGTGTCGGCACAGATACGCAGTATTTT. The gene calls are TRBV4-1 and TRBJ2-3, with no clear D. Germline V CDR1 and CDR2: MGHRA, YSYEKL. The CDR3 length is 15 residues. With 6 bases removed from V and 1 base from J, the gap between germline ends came to 14 bases.

This chain joins TRBV7-9 and TRBJ2-7, with a possible D match to TRBD1 (6 bases). Germline CDR1 is SEHNR and CDR2 is FQNEAQ (reference sequence). V was shortened by 4 bases and J by 1 base, with 14 bases between the two germline ends. The CDR3 is made up of 15 amino acids. The DNA for the CDR3 is TGTGCCAGCAGCTCAGGGGCCCGCGGGTCCTACGAGCAGTACTTC. Its translation: CASSSGARGSYEQYF.

The chain carries TRBV5-4 and TRBJ2-3; D perhaps matches TRBD2 (6 bases). Germline V CDR1 and CDR2: SGHNT, YYREEE (reference sequence). The V end was cut by 5 bases, the J end by 2 bases, with 15 bases between. The CDR3 covers 15 residues. The CDR3 sequence: CASRKTRSSTDTQYF. CDR3 nucleotide sequence: TGTGCCAGCAGGAAGACTAGATCCTCCACAGATACGCAGTATTTT.

This clonotype was seen more than once but under ten times. This chain uses TRBV5-1 with TRBJ2-7; unclear D gene. The V and J ends lost 0 bases and 2 bases respectively, with 12 bases between them. Germline-derived CDR1 and CDR2 are SGHRS and YFSETQ. The CDR3 extends over 15 amino acids. CDR3 coding DNA: TGCGCCAGCAGCTTGGGTTTTACTTCCACCTACGAGCAGTACTTC. Protein sequence: CASSLGFTSTYEQYF.

This clonotype was observed a handful of times. The chain joins TRBV20-1 to TRBJ1-1, with D possibly being TRBD1 (5 bases). From germline, CDR1 is DFQATT and CDR2 SNEGSKA (reference sequence). The CDR3 is 13 amino acids. Between the trimmed V and J ends, which lost 4 bases and 3 bases, there was a span of 12 bases. This CDR3 is CSAKGRHYTEAFF. CDR3 nucleotide sequence: TGCAGTGCTAAGGGACGGCATTACACTGAAGCTTTCTTT.

This clonotype was seen only a few times. The gene calls are TRBV6-2 or TRBV6-3 and TRBJ2-7, with 10 bases fitting TRBD2. CDR3 length: 17 amino acids. The germline V gene has CDR1 MNHEY and CDR2 SVGEGT. With V trimmed by 0 bases and J by 5 bases, 10 bases remained unmatched. The CDR3 nucleotides are TGTGCCAGCAGTTACTCGATGGGGCTAGCGGGAGCTAACGAGCAGTACTTC. It translates to CASSYSMGLAGANEQYF.